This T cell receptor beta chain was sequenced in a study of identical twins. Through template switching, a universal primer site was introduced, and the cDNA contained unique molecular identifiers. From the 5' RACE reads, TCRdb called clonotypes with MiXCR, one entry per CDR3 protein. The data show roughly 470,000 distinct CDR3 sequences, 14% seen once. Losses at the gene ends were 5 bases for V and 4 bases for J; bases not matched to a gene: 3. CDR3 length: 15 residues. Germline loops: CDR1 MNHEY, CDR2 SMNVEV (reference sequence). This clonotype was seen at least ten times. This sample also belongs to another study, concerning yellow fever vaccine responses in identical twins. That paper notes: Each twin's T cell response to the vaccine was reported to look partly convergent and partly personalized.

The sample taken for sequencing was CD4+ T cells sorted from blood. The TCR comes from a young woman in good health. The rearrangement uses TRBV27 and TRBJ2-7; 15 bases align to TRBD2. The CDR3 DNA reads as TGTGCCAGCAGTGGGGGACTAGCGGGAGGTTACGAGCAGTACTTC. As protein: CASSGGLAGGYEQYF.